This TCR beta chain was sequenced in a study of identical twins. A universal primer binding site was introduced by template switching. The final cDNA contained unique molecular identifiers. TCRdb ran MiXCR on the 5' RACE reads and lists one entry per CDR3 protein. This sample has around 250,000 distinct CDR3 sequences, with roughly 7% found just once. This CDR3 has 15 amino acids. Germline values: CDR1 SGHAT, CDR2 FQNNGV. V was clipped by 2 bases and J by 0 bases, with 8 bases between them. There are many counts of this clonotype. Its specificity is not known. General study findings and limits: Cord blood beta clonotypes present at high abundance carried fewer insertions; no such pattern appeared in memory repertoires. Rather than following the same donors, the conclusions depended on cross-sectional statistical analysis. For out-of-frame beta sequences, excess twin sharing was weaker.

These same records also appear under a second study, on yellow fever vaccine responses in identical twins.

This sequence joins TRBV11-2 and TRBJ2-1, with a weak D call TRBD2 (6 bases). Sequenced: memory (CD45RO+) T cells sorted from blood. The source of this sequence is a woman younger than 35 in good health. CDR3 in amino acids: CASSLSTSSYNEQFF. The CDR3 coding sequence is TGTGCCAGCAGCTTATCGACTAGCTCCTACAATGAGCAGTTCTTC.